This T cell receptor (beta chain) was sequenced for a study of cytomegalovirus exposure and HLA in healthy donors. Study at large: Ancestry clustering placed more than 80% of roughly 400 genotyped donors in the Caucasian-associated cluster.

PCR employed 60 Vbeta and 13 Jbeta primers. Only in-frame clones appear in the TCRdb table, and some are missing; sequencing was by immunoSEQ multiplex PCR. The table has 110,000 or so clones, 60% to 80% seen once; the top ten hold roughly 5%. V shed 1 base and J 4 bases; nucleotides not matched to a gene: 6. Germline values: CDR1 LGHNT, CDR2 FRNRAP. This CDR3 is 16 amino acids long. The chain has TRBV12-5 and TRBJ2-5; 10 bases map to TRBD2. The receptor comes from a woman aged 30 to 39 in good health and CMV-seropositive. Sequenced material: PBMCs. The CDR3 region is CASGLDLAGERETQYF. The CDR3 DNA follows: TGTGCTAGTGGTTTGGATCTAGCGGGGGAACGAGAGACCCAGTACTTC. The full variable domain, rest sourced from reference TRBV12-5 and TRBJ2-5, is DARVTQTPRHKVTEMGQEVTMRCQPILGHNTVFWYRQTMMQGLELLAYFRNRAPLDDSGMPKDRFSAEMPDATLATLKIQPSEPRDSAVYFCASGLDLAGERETQYFGPGTRLLVL.